The TCR beta chain under discussion was sequenced for a study of control samples from healthy donors and cancer patients. Sequencing used immunoSEQ multiplex PCR; TCRdb keeps in-frame clones, though not all of them. The data hold more than 95,000 clones, with 75% to 90% observed a single time. The V end was cut by 5 bases, the J end by 7 bases, with 11 bases between. Germline-derived CDR1 and CDR2 are SGHNT and YENEEA. The CDR3 is 13 residues long. Specimen: PBMCs. The receptor was derived from a woman in her fifties or sixties with colorectal cancer. This chain links TRBV11-3 with TRBJ2-2; D might be TRBD1 (6 bases). CDR3 loop: CASSRGGYGELFF. DNA for the CDR3: TGTGCCAGCAGCAGAGGGGGTTACGGGGAGCTGTTTTTT. The full variable domain, in which reference TRBV11-3 and TRBJ2-2 provide the parts outside the CDR3, is EAGVVQSPRYKIIEKKQPVAFWCNPISGHNTLYWYLQNLGQGPELLIRYENEEAVDDSQLPKDRFSAERLKGVDSTLKIQPAELGDSAVYLCASSRGGYGELFFGEGSRLTVL.